This T cell receptor beta chain was profiled in a study of early T cells in non-severe SARS-CoV-2 infection. Background on the study: Sequenced bulk RNA came from whole blood that was unsorted, and chains were unpaired.

This clonotype has at least ten counts. Its antigen is not known. The J segment lost 3 bases and the V segment lost 8 bases, leaving 6 bases of the junction unmatched. Germline assignment: CDR1 SGHAT and CDR2 FQDESV (reference sequence). There are 14 residues in the CDR3. Individual cDNA molecules received unique molecular identifiers. TCRdb used MiXCR to reprocess the 5' RACE reads, holding one entry per CDR3 protein. The sample lists approximately 23,000 distinct CDR3 sequences; roughly 4.9% were seen once. General study findings and limits: VDJdb matching skewed toward anti-spike CD8 responses, missing private and CD4 specificities.

Source material: whole blood. The sequence derives from an adult who was a healthcare worker with PCR-confirmed SARS-CoV-2 infection or an uninfected control (not recorded which). The chain recombines TRBV11-1 with TRBJ2-7, with 11 bases identical to TRBD2. The CDR3 is CASGPSGRNYEQYF. The CDR3, as DNA: TGTGCCAGCGGGCCTAGCGGGAGGAACTACGAGCAGTACTTC.